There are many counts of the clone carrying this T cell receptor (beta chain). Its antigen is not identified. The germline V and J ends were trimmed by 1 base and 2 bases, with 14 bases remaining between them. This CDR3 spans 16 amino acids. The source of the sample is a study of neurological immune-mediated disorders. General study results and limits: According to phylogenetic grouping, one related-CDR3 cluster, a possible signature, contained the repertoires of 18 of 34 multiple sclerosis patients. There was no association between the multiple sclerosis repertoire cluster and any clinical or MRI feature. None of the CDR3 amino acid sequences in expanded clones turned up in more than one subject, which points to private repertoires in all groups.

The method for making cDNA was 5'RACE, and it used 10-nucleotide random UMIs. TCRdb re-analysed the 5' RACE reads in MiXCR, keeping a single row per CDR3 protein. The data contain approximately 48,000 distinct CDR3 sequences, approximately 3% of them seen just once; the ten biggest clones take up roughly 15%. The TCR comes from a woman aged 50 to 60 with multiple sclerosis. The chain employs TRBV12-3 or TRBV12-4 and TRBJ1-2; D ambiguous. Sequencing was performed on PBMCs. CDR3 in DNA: TGTGCCAGCAGTTTAGGGACTACAGCCCCCAACTATGGCTACACCTTC. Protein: CASSLGTTAPNYGYTF.